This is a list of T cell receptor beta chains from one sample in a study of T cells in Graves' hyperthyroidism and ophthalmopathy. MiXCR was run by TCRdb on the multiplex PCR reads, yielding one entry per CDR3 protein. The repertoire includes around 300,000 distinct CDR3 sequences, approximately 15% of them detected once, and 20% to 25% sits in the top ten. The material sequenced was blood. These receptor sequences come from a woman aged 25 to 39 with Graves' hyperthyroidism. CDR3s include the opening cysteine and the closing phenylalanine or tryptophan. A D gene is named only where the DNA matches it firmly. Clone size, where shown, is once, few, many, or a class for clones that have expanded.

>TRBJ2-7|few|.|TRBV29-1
CSVEGRGDEQYF
TGCAGCGTTGAAGGCAGGGGAGACGAGCAGTACTTC
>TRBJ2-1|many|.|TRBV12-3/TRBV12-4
CASRLRGLRGEQFF
TGTGCCAGCAGGTTGCGGGGGCTTCGTGGTGAGCAGTTCTTC
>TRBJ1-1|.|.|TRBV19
CASSITAQNTEAFF
TGTGCCAGTAGTATCACCGCCCAGAACACTGAAGCTTTCTTT
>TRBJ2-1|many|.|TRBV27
CASSSRLGLSNEQFF
TGTGCCAGCAGTTCCCGACTAGGATTGAGCAATGAGCAGTTCTTC
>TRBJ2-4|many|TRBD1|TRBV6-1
CASRDRVESAKNIQYF
TGTGCCAGCCGGGACAGGGTTGAGTCGGCCAAAAACATTCAGTACTTC
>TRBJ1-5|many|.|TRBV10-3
CAISESKGRPNQPQHF
TGTGCCATCAGTGAGTCGAAGGGCAGGCCCAATCAGCCCCAGCATTTT
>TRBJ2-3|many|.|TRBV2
CASSGWTATDTQYF
TGTGCCAGCAGTGGCTGGACAGCCACAGATACGCAGTATTTT
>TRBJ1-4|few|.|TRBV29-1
CSVEAPGRNEKLFF
TGCAGCGTTGAAGCCCCAGGGAGGAATGAAAAACTGTTTTTT
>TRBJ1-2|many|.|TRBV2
CASSEGLARKYGYTF
TGTGCCAGCAGTGAAGGATTGGCCAGAAAATATGGCTACACCTTC
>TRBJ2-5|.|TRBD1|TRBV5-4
CASSHGGQGGGETQYF
TGTGCCAGCAGCCATGGGGGACAGGGAGGGGGAGAGACCCAGTACTTC
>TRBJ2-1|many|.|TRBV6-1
CASSAFSSYNEQFF
TGTGCCAGCTCGGCGTTTAGCTCCTACAATGAGCAGTTCTTC
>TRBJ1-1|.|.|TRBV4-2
CASSQDGPLGDTEAFF
TGTGCCAGCAGCCAAGACGGCCCACTGGGGGACACTGAAGCTTTCTTT
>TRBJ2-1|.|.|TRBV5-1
CASSLGQLYSEQFF
TGCGCCAGCAGCTTGGGACAGCTTTACAGTGAGCAGTTCTTC
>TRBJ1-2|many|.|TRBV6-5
CASSYLGLSGGSNYGYTF
TGTGCCAGCAGTTACCTTGGCTTATCGGGGGGTAGTAACTATGGCTACACCTTC
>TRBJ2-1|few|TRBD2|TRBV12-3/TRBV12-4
CASSMTSGRVGGGEQFF
TGTGCCAGCAGCATGACTAGCGGGAGGGTCGGTGGTGGTGAGCAGTTCTTC
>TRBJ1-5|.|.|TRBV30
CAWSRGRPGNQPQHF
TGTGCCTGGAGTCGGGGGAGACCCGGCAATCAGCCCCAGCATTTT
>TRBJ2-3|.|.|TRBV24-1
CATSDKGQGTDTQYF
TGTGCCACCAGTGATAAAGGCCAGGGGACAGATACGCAGTATTTT
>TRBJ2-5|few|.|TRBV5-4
CASSTIPGPQETQYF
TGTGCCAGCAGCACAATACCGGGTCCCCAAGAGACCCAGTACTTC
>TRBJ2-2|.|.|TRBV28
CASSSPSVRSDTGELFF
TGTGCCAGCAGTTCGCCTAGTGTGCGGTCGGACACCGGGGAGCTGTTTTTT
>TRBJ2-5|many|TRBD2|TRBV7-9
CASSPGLAGVETQYF
TGTGCCAGCAGTCCAGGACTAGCGGGAGTGGAGACCCAGTACTTC
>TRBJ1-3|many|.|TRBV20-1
CSASGSSSGNTIYF
TGCAGTGCTAGTGGCAGTTCTTCTGGAAACACCATATATTTT
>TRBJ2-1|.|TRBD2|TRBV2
CASSESAGLADGNEQFF
TGTGCCAGCAGTGAATCTGCCGGACTAGCGGATGGAAATGAGCAGTTCTTC
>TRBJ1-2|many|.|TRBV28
CASSFAGRRNYGYTF
TGTGCCAGCAGTTTTGCAGGGAGGAGGAACTATGGCTACACCTTC
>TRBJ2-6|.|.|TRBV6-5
CASSYSKPSGANVLTF
TGTGCCAGCAGTTACTCGAAGCCTTCTGGGGCCAACGTCCTGACTTTC
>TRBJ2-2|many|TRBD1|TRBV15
CATKAIDRDTGELFF
TGTGCCACCAAGGCGATAGACAGGGACACCGGGGAGCTGTTTTTT
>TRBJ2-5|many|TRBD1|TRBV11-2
CASSGDRDRGGQETQYF
TGTGCCAGCAGCGGGGACCGGGACAGGGGAGGCCAAGAGACCCAGTACTTC
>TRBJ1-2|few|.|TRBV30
CAWSPLAGGYTF
TGTGCCTGGAGTCCCCTTGCCGGTGGCTACACCTTC
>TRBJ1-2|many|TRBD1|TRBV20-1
CSARQNPGQGYGYTF
TGCAGTGCTCGCCAAAATCCGGGACAGGGTTATGGCTACACCTTC
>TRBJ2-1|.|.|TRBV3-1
CASSQAGVGEQFF
TGTGCCAGCAGCCAAGCAGGGGTAGGGGAGCAGTTCTTC
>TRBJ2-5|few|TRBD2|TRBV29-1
CSVEATSGRETQYF
TGCAGCGTTGAAGCGACTAGCGGGAGAGAGACCCAGTACTTC
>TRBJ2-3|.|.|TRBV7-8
CASSRQEDTQYF
TGTGCCAGCAGCCGGCAGGAAGATACGCAGTATTTT
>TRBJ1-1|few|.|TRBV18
CASSPDRSAGAFF
TGTGCCAGCTCACCCGACCGGTCCGCCGGGGCTTTCTTT
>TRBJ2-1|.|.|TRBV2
CATTATSQSYNEQFF
TGTGCCACCACGGCGACTAGTCAGTCCTACAATGAGCAGTTCTTC
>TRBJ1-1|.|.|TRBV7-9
CAGSFPGRNTEAFF
TGTGCCGGCAGCTTCCCAGGGAGGAACACTGAAGCTTTCTTT
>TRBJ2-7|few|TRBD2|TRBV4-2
CASSQDPLTSAEQYF
TGTGCCAGCAGCCAAGACCCCCTGACTAGCGCGGAGCAGTACTTC
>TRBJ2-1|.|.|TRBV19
CASSARAQKNEQFF
TGTGCCAGTAGTGCCCGGGCCCAAAAGAATGAGCAGTTCTTC
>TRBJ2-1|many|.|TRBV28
CASSSVGFGEQFF
TGTGCCAGCAGTTCCGTTGGGTTCGGTGAGCAGTTCTTC
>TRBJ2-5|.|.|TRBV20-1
CSANARETQYF
TGCAGTGCCAACGCAAGGGAGACCCAGTACTTC
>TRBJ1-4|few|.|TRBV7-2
CASSHRGGGSEKLFF
TGTGCCAGCAGCCACCGGGGTGGGGGAAGTGAAAAACTGTTTTTT
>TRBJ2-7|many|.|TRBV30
CAWSVAYEQYF
TGTGCCTGGAGTGTGGCCTACGAGCAGTACTTC
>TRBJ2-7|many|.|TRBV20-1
CSATYRAYEQYF
TGCAGTGCCACGTACAGGGCCTACGAGCAGTACTTC
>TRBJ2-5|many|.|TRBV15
CATSMGGEETQYF
TGTGCCACCAGCATGGGGGGTGAAGAGACCCAGTACTTC
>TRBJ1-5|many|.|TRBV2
CASTQGQKWPQHF
TGTGCCAGCACTCAAGGACAGAAGTGGCCCCAGCATTTT
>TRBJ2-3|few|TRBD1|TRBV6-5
CASSYSSTGGGGTQYF
TGTGCCAGCAGTTACTCCTCGACAGGGGGAGGAGGTACGCAGTATTTT
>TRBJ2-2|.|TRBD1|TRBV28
CASSFRTGGTTGELFF
TGTGCCAGCAGTTTCAGGACAGGGGGCACCACCGGGGAGCTGTTTTTT
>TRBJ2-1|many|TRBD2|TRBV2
CASSNSGRTYNEQFF
TGTGCCAGCAGTAATAGCGGGAGGACCTACAATGAGCAGTTCTTC
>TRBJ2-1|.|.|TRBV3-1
CASSQAIRVGNEQFF
TGTGCCAGCAGCCAAGCTATTAGGGTTGGCAATGAGCAGTTCTTC
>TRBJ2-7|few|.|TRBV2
CASSELAGAPYEQYF
TGTGCCAGCAGTGAATTGGCAGGCGCCCCCTACGAGCAGTACTTC